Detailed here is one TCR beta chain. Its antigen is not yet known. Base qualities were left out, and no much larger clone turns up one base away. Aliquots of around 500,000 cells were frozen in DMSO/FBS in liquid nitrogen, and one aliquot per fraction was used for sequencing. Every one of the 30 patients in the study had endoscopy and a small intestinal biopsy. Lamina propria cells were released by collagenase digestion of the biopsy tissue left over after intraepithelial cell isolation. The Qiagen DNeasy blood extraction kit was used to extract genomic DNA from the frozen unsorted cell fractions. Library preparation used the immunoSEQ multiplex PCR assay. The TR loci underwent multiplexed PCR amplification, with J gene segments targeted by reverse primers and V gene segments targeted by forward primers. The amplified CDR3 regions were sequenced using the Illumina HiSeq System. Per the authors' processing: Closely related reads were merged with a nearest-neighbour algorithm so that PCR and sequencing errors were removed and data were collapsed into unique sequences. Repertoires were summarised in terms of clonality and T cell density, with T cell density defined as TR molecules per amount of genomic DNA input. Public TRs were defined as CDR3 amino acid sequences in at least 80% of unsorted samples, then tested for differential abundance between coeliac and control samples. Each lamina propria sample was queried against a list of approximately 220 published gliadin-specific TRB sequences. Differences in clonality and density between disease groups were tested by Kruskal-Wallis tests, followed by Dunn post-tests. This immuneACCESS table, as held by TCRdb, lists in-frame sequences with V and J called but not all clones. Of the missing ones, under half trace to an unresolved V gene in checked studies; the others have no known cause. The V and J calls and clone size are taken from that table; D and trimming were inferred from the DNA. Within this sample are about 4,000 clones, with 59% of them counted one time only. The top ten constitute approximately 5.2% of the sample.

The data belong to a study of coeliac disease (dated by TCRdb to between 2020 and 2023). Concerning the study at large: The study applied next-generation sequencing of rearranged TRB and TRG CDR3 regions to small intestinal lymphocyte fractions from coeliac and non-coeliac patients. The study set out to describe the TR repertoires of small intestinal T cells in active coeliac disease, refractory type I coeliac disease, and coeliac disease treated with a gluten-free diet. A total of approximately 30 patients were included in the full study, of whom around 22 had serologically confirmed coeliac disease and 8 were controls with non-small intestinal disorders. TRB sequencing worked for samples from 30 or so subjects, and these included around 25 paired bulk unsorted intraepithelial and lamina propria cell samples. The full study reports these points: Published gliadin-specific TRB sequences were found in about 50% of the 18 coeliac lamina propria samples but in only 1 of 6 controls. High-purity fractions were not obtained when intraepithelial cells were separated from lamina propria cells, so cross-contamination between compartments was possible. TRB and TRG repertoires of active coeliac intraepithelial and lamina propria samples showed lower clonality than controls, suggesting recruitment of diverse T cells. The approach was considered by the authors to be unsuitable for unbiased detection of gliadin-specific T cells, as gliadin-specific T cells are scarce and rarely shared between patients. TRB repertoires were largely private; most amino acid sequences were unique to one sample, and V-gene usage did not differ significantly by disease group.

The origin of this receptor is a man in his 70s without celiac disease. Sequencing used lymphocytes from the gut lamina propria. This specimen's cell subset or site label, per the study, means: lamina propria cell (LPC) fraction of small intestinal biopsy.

In nucleotides, the sequence is TGCGCCAGCAGCCAAGAGGACATTAACACTGAAGCTTTCTTT. Its protein is CASSQEDINTEAFF. The rearranged chain carries TRBV4-1 and TRBJ1-1; a weak D assignment points to TRBD1 (5 bases agree). V loses 0 bases of germline sequence and J loses 2 bases, and the interval between the two ends is 7 bases. The CDR3 contains 14 residues, cysteine and phenylalanine counted. Only the CDR3 portion is preserved as DNA: 42 bases, with reading frame beginning at the first base. The germline V gene specifies MGHRA as CDR1 and YSYEKL as CDR2.